The 26 T cell receptor beta chains given below trace back to one sample, sequenced in a study of cytomegalovirus exposure and HLA in healthy donors. Primers for the PCR totalled 60 Vbeta and 13 Jbeta. Data came from immunoSEQ multiplex PCR; TCRdb stores just in-frame clones and leaves some out. This table has some 200,000 clones, approximately 88% appearing once. The specimen was PBMCs. These TCRs come from a woman in her forties or fifties in good health and CMV-seropositive.

The chain uses TRBV5-6 and TRBJ2-1; 11 nucleotides line up with TRBD2. Germline V lookup: CDR1 SGHDT, CDR2 YYEEEE. The CDR3 extends over 15 amino acids. V was pared by 1 base and J by 7 bases, with 4 bases of the junction left unmatched. In DNA form, the CDR3 reads TGTGCCAGCAGCTTGTCTAGCGGGGGGAGGAATGAGCAGTTCTTC. Residues: CASSLSSGGRNEQFF.

This chain connects TRBV2 to TRBJ2-7; the match to TRBD1 covers 8 bases. The CDR3 has 13 residues. Trimming took 1 base from V and 7 from J; bases not matched to a gene: 3. Germline V gene data show CDR1 as SNHLY and CDR2 as FYNNEI. DNA for the CDR3: TGTGCCAGCAGTGAAGGCAGGGGGCTTGAGCAGTACTTC. Translated: CASSEGRGLEQYF.

This sequence joins TRBV11-2 and TRBJ2-5; D ambiguous. CDR1 and CDR2 (germline): SGHAT, FQNNGV. V gave up 2 bases and J gave up 12 bases, with 19 bases separating them. CDR3 length equals 14 residues. DNA of the CDR3: TGTGCCAGCAGCTTAAATTTCCGGTCCCCTGAGGAGTACTTC. It translates to CASSLNFRSPEEYF.

The chain uses TRBV7-2 and TRBJ1-5; D is possibly TRBD1 (5 bases). V lost 4 bases to trimming and J lost 1 base, with 11 bases between them. This CDR3 spans 15 amino acids. Germline-derived CDR1 and CDR2 are SGHTA and FQGNSA. CDR3 DNA: TGTGCCAGCAGCTCCGGCGGGGCAAGCAATCAGCCCCAGCATTTT. Protein sequence: CASSSGGASNQPQHF.

The chain uses TRBV29-1 and TRBJ2-3, with 8 bases matching TRBD2. Germline V gene data show CDR1 as SQVTM and CDR2 as ANQGSEA. The CDR3 sequence is 13 residues long. Trimming removed 4 bases from V and 0 bases from J; junction bases left unmatched: 0. CDR3 amino acids: CSVAGGSTDTQYF. CDR3 in DNA: TGCAGCGTTGCGGGGGGGAGCACAGATACGCAGTATTTT.

V usage is TRBV10-3 and J usage is TRBJ2-1; 13 bases match TRBD2. The V gene end was trimmed by 9 bases and the J gene end by 6 bases; junction bases not matched to a gene: 8. This CDR3 comprises 15 residues. The germline V gene has CDR1 ENHRY and CDR2 SYGVKD. CDR3 in DNA: TGTGCCATAGATAGGACTAGCGGGAGTCTCAATGAGCAGTTCTTC. It encodes CAIDRTSGSLNEQFF.

This clone occurred a few times. The CDR3 is CAHATGANSPLHF. CDR3 DNA: TGTGCCCACGCGACAGGGGCGAATTCACCCCTCCACTTT. The V gene is TRBV6-5, the J gene TRBJ1-6, with 8 bases lining up with TRBD1. This CDR3 has 13 amino acids. After removal of 11 bases from V and 7 bases from J, the junction contained 7 bases not matched to a gene. Germline V gives CDR1 MNHEY, CDR2 SVGAGI.

This clone is a singleton in its sample. The J gene is TRBJ2-7, the V gene TRBV7-8; D gene uncertain. The CDR3 loop spans 13 amino acids. Per germline, CDR1 SGHVS and CDR2 FQNEAQ. V was cut by 1 base and J by 5 bases, with 9 bases left in between. DNA of the CDR3: TGTGCCAGCAGCTTAGTGGCCAAGAACGAGCAGTACTTC. Its protein product is CASSLVAKNEQYF.

The V call is TRBV6-6, the J call TRBJ1-6; 8 nucleotides line up with TRBD1. Germline V gene lookup returns CDR1 MNHNY and CDR2 SVGAGI (reference sequence). The CDR3 covers 14 residues. The V and J ends lost 8 bases and 9 bases, in that order; junction bases with no gene match: 9. CDR3 protein: CASGQGGDLSPLHF. The DNA of the CDR3 is TGTGCCAGCGGACAGGGCGGTGACCTTTCACCCCTCCACTTT.

The genes are TRBV6-5 and TRBJ2-5; D is undetermined. Trimming stripped 5 bases from V and 5 bases from J, with 6 bases between. CDR3 length equals 11 residues. From germline, CDR1 is MNHEY and CDR2 SVGAGI. The CDR3 spells CASSRRETQYF. CDR3 sequence (DNA): TGTGCCAGCAGTCGCCGGGAGACCCAGTACTTC.

This clone was observed a few times. The rearrangement uses TRBV11-2 and TRBJ1-2; 7 bases match TRBD1. Germline CDR1 SGHAT, CDR2 FQNNGV. J lost 2 bases, V lost 2 bases, and 5 bases had no gene match. The CDR3 length is 15 residues. The CDR3 here is CASSLFGTDNYGYTF. As DNA, the CDR3 is TGTGCCAGCAGCTTATTCGGGACAGACAACTATGGCTACACCTTC.

This clone was picked up one time. This chain connects TRBV7-2 to TRBJ2-7, with 8 bases matching TRBD2. Germline V CDR1 and CDR2: SGHTA, FQGNSA. The CDR3 is made up of 16 amino acids. The junction had 7 bases not matched to a gene; V was cut back by 1 base and J by 2 bases. CDR3 amino acids: CASSLDLVSGAYEQYF. Written as DNA, the CDR3 is TGTGCCAGCAGCTTAGATTTGGTTAGCGGGGCCTACGAGCAGTACTTC.

V and J are TRBV5-1 and TRBJ2-3, with D possibly being TRBD1 (6 bases). V lost 6 bases to trimming and J lost 4 bases, with 18 bases between them. Germline-derived CDR1 and CDR2 are SGHRS and YFSETQ. CDR3 length: 15 amino acids. The CDR3 DNA reads TGCGCCAGCACCCCTCAGGGGAATCAGGCAGATACGCAGTATTTT. Amino acid sequence: CASTPQGNQADTQYF.

The J gene is TRBJ2-7, the V gene TRBV4-2, with TRBD2 matching 7 bases. Germline lookup yields CDR1 LGHNA and CDR2 YNFKEQ. This CDR3 spans 15 amino acids. V was pared by 0 bases and J by 3 bases, with 5 bases of the junction left unmatched. The CDR3, as DNA: TGTGCCAGCAGCCAAGACCTGGCTAGCGGCTACGAGCAGTACTTC. It yields the protein CASSQDLASGYEQYF.

This clone was counted once. The chain combines TRBV5-6 with TRBJ2-3; tentative D call: TRBD1 (7 bases). CDR1 and CDR2 from the germline V gene are SGHDT and YYEEEE. The CDR3 spans 15 residues. The V and J ends lost 2 bases and 5 bases respectively, with 15 bases between them. The CDR3 nucleotides are TGTGCCAGCAGCTTTGGACAGGAGGAGGGAGATACGCAGTATTTT. Protein: CASSFGQEEGDTQYF.

The rearrangement joins TRBV5-4 to TRBJ2-7; 7 bases map to TRBD1. Germline V gene data show CDR1 as SGHNT and CDR2 as YYREEE (reference sequence). The CDR3 spans 13 residues. The V gene end was trimmed by 4 bases and the J gene end by 4 bases; junction bases not matched to a gene: 5. CDR3 in DNA: TGTGCCAGCAGCCTGGGACAGAAATACGAGCAGTACTTC. Residues: CASSLGQKYEQYF.

The rearrangement links TRBV5-4 to TRBJ2-3, with 7 bases fitting TRBD1. The ends lost 2 bases at V and 0 bases at J; junction bases unmatched: 6. The CDR3 extends over 16 amino acids. The germline gives CDR1 SGHNT, CDR2 YYREEE (reference sequence). CDR3 amino acids: CASSFRGGSSTDTQYF. Written as DNA, the CDR3 is TGTGCCAGCAGCTTTAGAGGGGGCTCTAGCACAGATACGCAGTATTTT.

V is TRBV28 and J is TRBJ1-4; TRBD1 matches 8 bases. The trim removed 5 bases at V and 7 bases at J, leaving 6 bases unmatched. Germline V gives CDR1 MDHEN, CDR2 SYDVKM. The CDR3 consists of 14 residues. CDR3 amino acids: CASSLQGAGEKLFF. The CDR3 DNA follows: TGTGCCAGCAGTCTTCAGGGGGCAGGTGAAAAACTGTTTTTT.

The V gene is TRBV2, the J gene TRBJ2-7; TRBD1 matches 10 bases. Germline V gives CDR1 SNHLY, CDR2 FYNNEI. After removal of 7 bases from V and 2 bases from J, the junction contained 8 bases not matched to a gene. This CDR3 contains 15 residues. The CDR3 is CASNRPGQGTYEQYF. The CDR3 nucleotides read TGTGCCAGCAACCGCCCGGGACAGGGGACCTACGAGCAGTACTTC.

The chain joins TRBV6-6 to TRBJ1-6, with 9 bases that match TRBD1. The CDR3 runs 14 residues. Germline assignment: CDR1 MNHNY and CDR2 SVGAGI (reference sequence). V trimming: 6 bases; J trimming: 9 bases; junction bases outside the gene matches: 6. The CDR3, as DNA: TGTGCCAGCAGAGGACAGGGGTTGAGTTCACCCCTCCACTTT. Residues: CASRGQGLSSPLHF.

The chain recombines TRBV7-6 with TRBJ1-1; no firm D call. The CDR3 has 13 amino acids. Germline assignment: CDR1 SGHVS and CDR2 FNYEAQ. V was trimmed by 2 bases and J by 1 base, leaving 5 bases between them. The DNA for the CDR3 is TGTGCCAGCAGCTTAAACAGGAACACTGAAGCTTTCTTT. Amino acids: CASSLNRNTEAFF.

The chain carries TRBV4-1 and TRBJ1-1, with unresolved D. The V gene lost 6 bases and the J gene lost 2 bases, with 19 bases spanning the gap. Germline V gives CDR1 MGHRA, CDR2 YSYEKL. The CDR3 is made up of 16 amino acids. CDR3 loop: CASSHSLLTPNTEAFF. The CDR3 coding sequence is TGCGCCAGCAGTCACAGCCTACTGACCCCCAACACTGAAGCTTTCTTT.

The chain is built from TRBV19 and TRBJ2-2, with TRBD2 matching over 10 bases. The germline V gene encodes CDR1 LNHDA and CDR2 SQIVND (reference sequence). The CDR3 consists of 14 residues. Germline trimming cut 10 bases from V and 7 bases from J; bases unmatched to any gene: 9. The CDR3 coding sequence is TGTGCCAACCAGCGGGGGGGCTTGGGCGGGGAGCTGTTTTTT. It codes for CANQRGGLGGELFF.

The V and J genes are TRBV4-1 and TRBJ2-5; tentative D call: TRBD2 (6 bases). The germline gives CDR1 MGHRA, CDR2 YSYEKL. This CDR3 contains 16 residues. V was cut by 0 bases and J by 11 bases, with 22 bases left in between. This CDR3 reads CASSQESGTASRVQYF. The CDR3 DNA reads TGCGCCAGCAGCCAAGAATCAGGGACTGCCTCGCGGGTGCAGTACTTC.

The CDR3 loop is CASSFPGQEQFF. CDR3 nucleotides: TGTGCCAGCAGCTTCCCGGGACAGGAGCAGTTCTTC. The rearrangement uses TRBV11-3 and TRBJ2-1; 7 nucleotides agree with TRBD1. Germline CDR1 is SGHNT and CDR2 is YENEEA. Losses at the gene ends were 3 bases for V and 10 bases for J; bases not matched to a gene: 3. CDR3 size: 12 residues.

A single count supports this clone. The chain employs TRBV5-4 and TRBJ2-1; 7 bases are a match to TRBD2. Germline loops: CDR1 SGHNT, CDR2 YYREEE (reference sequence). The CDR3 runs to 14 residues. J lost 5 bases, V lost 4 bases, and 6 bases had no gene match. The chain's CDR3 is CASSPSGGNNEQFF. CDR3 DNA sequence: TGTGCCAGCAGCCCGTCCGGGGGGAACAATGAGCAGTTCTTC.